This TCR beta chain emerged from a study of shared clonotypes between healthy human individuals. Libraries were prepared by immunoSEQ multiplex PCR; TCRdb keeps only in-frame clonotypes and omits some of them. The repertoire holds 550,000 to 800,000 clones, with around 67% as singletons. The CDR3 length is 17 residues. Trimming shortened V by 6 bases and J by 3 bases, and 24 bases separated the two germline ends. The sample comprised memory CD4+ T cells sorted from blood. Described subset: CD45RA-negative fraction. The chain combines TRBV23-1 with TRBJ2-7; D not certain. TRBV23-1 is reported as an ORF; its role is uncertain. The receptor comes from a woman in her 30s in good health. The DNA for the CDR3 is TGCGCCAGCAGCCCGAAAGGCTGGGTGTCTCTGGACTACGAGCAGTACTTC. Translation: CASSPKGWVSLDYEQYF.